These 10 T cell receptor beta chains were all obtained from the same sample, sequenced in a study of CD4 T cells in relation to SARS-CoV-2 and coronaviruses. The antigens of these receptors remain unknown. CD4+ T cells from unexposed donors were obtained before the COVID-19 pandemic (2011-2018). Isolation of CD4+ T cells took place after nine to ten days in culture. Only in-frame clones appear in the TCRdb table, and some are missing; sequencing was by immunoSEQ multiplex PCR. In the table there are 20,000 to 30,000 clones, more than 60% of which are singletons. The specimen was CD4+ T cells from PBMCs, cultured in vitro. These receptors all stem from a human donor in good health.

This chain uses TRBV7-7 with TRBJ2-1, with D perhaps TRBD1 (6 bases). CDR3 length: 15 residues. V dropped 1 base and J dropped 9 bases, with 16 bases sitting between them. In germline, CDR1 is SSHAT, CDR2 FNYEAQ (reference sequence). CDR3 amino acids: CASSLDGGRGGEQFF. In DNA, the CDR3 is TGTGCCAGCAGCTTAGATGGGGGCAGGGGTGGTGAGCAGTTCTTC.

The rearrangement links TRBV5-1 to TRBJ1-1; D gene unclear. Between the trimmed V and J ends, which lost 2 bases and 3 bases, there was a span of 8 bases. This CDR3 is 13 amino acids long. Germline lookup yields CDR1 SGHRS and CDR2 YFSETQ. The CDR3 nucleotides read TGCGCCAGCAGCTTAGGCGTAGACACTGAAGCTTTCTTT. Amino acids: CASSLGVDTEAFF.

The V and J genes are TRBV2 and TRBJ2-3; tentative D call: TRBD2 (6 bases). This CDR3 has 14 residues. CDR1 and CDR2 (germline): SNHLY, FYNNEI. The V and J ends lost 10 bases and 4 bases respectively, with 18 bases between them. The CDR3 reads CATRDFGSSDTQYF. CDR3 in DNA: TGTGCCACTCGGGACTTTGGATCCTCAGATACGCAGTATTTT.

The chain couples TRBV3-1 (or the pseudogene TRBV3-2) to TRBJ1-2, with D perhaps TRBD1 (5 bases). Germline V gene data show CDR1 as LGHDT and CDR2 as YNNKEL (reference sequence). The CDR3 is made up of 12 amino acids. V was clipped by 8 bases and J by 10 bases, with 17 bases between them. The CDR3, as DNA: TGTGCCAGCCCTCACGCGGAAGGGGCCTACACCTTC. Its translation is CASPHAEGAYTF.

This clone appeared once. The chain recombines TRBV21-1 with TRBJ2-7; the D call in the table, TRBD1, was not verified against the DNA. TRBV21-1 corresponds to a pseudogene. The CDR3 contains 16 residues. CDR3 coding DNA: TGTGCCAGCAGACAATGGTGGGCGCCAAGCTCCTACGAGCAGTACTTC. The encoded protein is CASRQWWAPSSYEQYF.

This chain connects TRBV5-4 to TRBJ1-2, with D tentatively TRBD1 (6 bases). CDR3 length equals 14 residues. The germline V gene encodes CDR1 SGHNT and CDR2 YYREEE (reference sequence). The V gene lost 1 base and the J gene lost 4 bases, with 11 bases spanning the gap. DNA for the CDR3: TGTGCCAGCAGCTTGCAGGGGCTGAGCTATGGCTACACCTTC. As protein: CASSLQGLSYGYTF.

The gene calls are TRBV30 and TRBJ1-4; D is uncertain. The CDR3 extends over 15 amino acids. Germline V gene sequence: CDR1 GTSNPN, CDR2 SVGIG (reference sequence). V was pared by 2 bases and J by 8 bases, with 18 bases between. The CDR3 spells CAWSPSNIVGEKLFF. The CDR3 DNA reads as TGTGCCTGGAGTCCTTCAAACATTGTAGGGGAAAAACTGTTTTTT. Looking up the rest from reference TRBV30 and TRBJ1-4 gives the full variable domain: SQTIHQWPATLVQPVGSPLSLECTVEGTSNPNLYWYRQAAGRGLQLLFYSVGIGQISSEVPQNLSASRPQDRQFILSSKKLLLSDSGFYLCAWSPSNIVGEKLFFGSGTQLSVL.

This chain joins TRBV29-1 and TRBJ2-5; 9 bases fit TRBD2. There are 14 residues in the CDR3. V dropped 6 bases and J dropped 5; count of bases not matched to a gene: 10. Per germline, CDR1 SQVTM and CDR2 ANQGSEA. CDR3: CSVLGGGVGETQYF. In DNA form, the CDR3 reads TGCAGCGTCCTGGGCGGGGGGGTCGGTGAGACCCAGTACTTC.

This chain links TRBV7-9 with TRBJ2-6; 7 nucleotides match TRBD1. The CDR3 is 18 amino acids. Germline loops: CDR1 SEHNR, CDR2 FQNEAQ (reference sequence). After removal of 5 bases from V and 5 bases from J, the junction contained 15 bases not matched to a gene. In nucleotides, the CDR3 is TGTGCCAGCAGCCGGAACAGGGGCTCGGAGAGAAGGGCCAACGTCCTGACTTTC. Protein product: CASSRNRGSERRANVLTF. Filled out from reference TRBV7-9 and TRBJ2-6, the complete variable domain reads DTGVSQNPRHKITKRGQNVTFRCDPISEHNRLYWYRQTLGQGPEFLTYFQNEAQLEKSRLLSDRFSAERPKGSFSTLEIQRTEQGDSAMYLCASSRNRGSERRANVLTFGAGSRLTVL.

This rearrangement joins TRBV7-6 to TRBJ1-4; weak D call: TRBD1 (6 bases). V lost 5 bases, J lost 8 bases, and 18 bases lay in between. CDR1 SGHVS and CDR2 FNYEAQ come from the germline V gene. The CDR3 is made up of 15 amino acids. CDR3 DNA: TGTGCCAGCAGCCGCTCGGACAGTCTGTTGGAAAAACTGTTTTTT. Amino acids: CASSRSDSLLEKLFF.